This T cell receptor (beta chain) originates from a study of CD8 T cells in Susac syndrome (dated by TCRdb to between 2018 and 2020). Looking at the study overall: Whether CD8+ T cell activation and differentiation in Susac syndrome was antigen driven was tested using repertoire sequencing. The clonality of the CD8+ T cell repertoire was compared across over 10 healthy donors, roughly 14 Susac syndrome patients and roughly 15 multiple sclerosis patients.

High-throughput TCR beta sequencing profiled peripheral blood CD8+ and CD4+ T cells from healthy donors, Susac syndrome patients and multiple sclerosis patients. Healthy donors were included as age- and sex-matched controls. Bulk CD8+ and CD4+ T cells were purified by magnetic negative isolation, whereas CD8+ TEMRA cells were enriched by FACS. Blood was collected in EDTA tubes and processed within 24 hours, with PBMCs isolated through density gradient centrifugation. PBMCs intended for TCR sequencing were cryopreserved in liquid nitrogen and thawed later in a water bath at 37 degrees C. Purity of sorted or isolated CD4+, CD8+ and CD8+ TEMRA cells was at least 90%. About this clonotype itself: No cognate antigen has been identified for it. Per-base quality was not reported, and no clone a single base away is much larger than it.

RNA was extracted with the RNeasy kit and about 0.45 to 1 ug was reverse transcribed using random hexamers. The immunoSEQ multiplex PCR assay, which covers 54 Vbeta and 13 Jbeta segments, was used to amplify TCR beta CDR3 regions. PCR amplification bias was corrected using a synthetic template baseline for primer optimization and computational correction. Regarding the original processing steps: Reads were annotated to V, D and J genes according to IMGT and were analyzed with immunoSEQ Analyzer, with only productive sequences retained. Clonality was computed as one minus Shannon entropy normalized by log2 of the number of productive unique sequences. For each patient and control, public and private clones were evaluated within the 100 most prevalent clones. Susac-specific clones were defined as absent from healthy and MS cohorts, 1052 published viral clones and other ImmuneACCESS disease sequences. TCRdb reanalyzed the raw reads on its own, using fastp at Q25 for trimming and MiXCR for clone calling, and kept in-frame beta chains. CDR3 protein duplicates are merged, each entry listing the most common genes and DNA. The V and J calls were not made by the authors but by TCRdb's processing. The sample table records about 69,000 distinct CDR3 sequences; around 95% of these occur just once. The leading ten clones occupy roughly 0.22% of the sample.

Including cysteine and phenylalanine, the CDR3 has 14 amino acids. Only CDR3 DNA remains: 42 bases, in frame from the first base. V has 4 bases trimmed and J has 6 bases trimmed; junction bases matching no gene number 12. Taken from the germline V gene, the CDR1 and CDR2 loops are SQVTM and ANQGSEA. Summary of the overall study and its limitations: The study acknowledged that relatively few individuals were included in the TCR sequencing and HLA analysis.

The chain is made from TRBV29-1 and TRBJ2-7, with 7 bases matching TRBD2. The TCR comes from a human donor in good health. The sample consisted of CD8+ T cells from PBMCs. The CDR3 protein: CSVVVPGRGAEQYF. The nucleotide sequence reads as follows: TGCAGCGTTGTCGTACCAGGGAGGGGCGCCGAGCAGTACTTC.